This T cell receptor beta chain is drawn from a study of identical twins. Trimming stripped 0 bases from V and 8 bases from J, with 7 bases between. This CDR3 region has 11 residues. Germline loops: CDR1 SQVTM, CDR2 ANQGSEA. Unique molecular identifiers were present on cDNA, and template switching added a universal primer site. TCRdb reanalysed the 5' RACE reads using MiXCR and keeps one entry per CDR3 protein. The table lists over 600,000 distinct CDR3 sequences, approximately 22% of them singletons. These data are also associated with another study on T cells expressing NK-cell markers.

The chain is built from TRBV29-1 and TRBJ1-2; unclear D gene. The sample consisted of PBMCs. The clonotype comes from a woman aged 18-29 years in good health. CDR3 amino acids: CSVEDPGGYTF. For the CDR3, the DNA is TGCAGCGTTGAAGATCCGGGAGGCTACACCTTC.